This T cell receptor beta chain was profiled in a study of tumour-infiltrating T cells in Burkitt lymphoma. This clone has just a few counts. Trimming took off 3 bases at V and 8 bases at J, with 7 bases between the two ends. CDR1 and CDR2 (germline): WSHSY, SAAADI. The CDR3 covers 11 residues. The data were produced by immunoSEQ multiplex PCR, yet TCRdb's version contains in-frame clones alone and is incomplete. Of over a thousand clones detected, more than 40% appear once; the ten largest clones hold about 2.5%. The clonotype was recovered from a human donor with Burkitt lymphoma. The sample taken for sequencing was tumor tissue. V and J are TRBV10-2 and TRBJ1-2; D gene ambiguous. CDR3 region: CASSEVGGYTF. The CDR3 region has the DNA TGCGCCAGCAGTGAAGTGGGGGGCTACACCTTC.